Below are 16 T cell receptor beta chains sequenced from a single sample in a study of T cells in Graves' hyperthyroidism and ophthalmopathy. Amplification targeted TCR beta CDR3 regions from RNA transcripts. First-round RT-PCR targeting the TCR CDR3 was performed with the HTBI primer set. TCRdb called the multiplex PCR reads again in MiXCR, with one record for every CDR3 protein. The sample holds some 350,000 distinct CDR3 sequences, 15% to 19% seen once. Source material: blood. The source is a woman aged 18-29 years with Graves' hyperthyroidism that later progressed to Graves' ophthalmopathy.

This clonotype showed up just once. The chain has TRBV9 and TRBJ2-5; tentative D call: TRBD2 (5 bases). The ends were cut back, 2 bases at V and 0 bases at J, with 8 bases in the middle. The germline gives CDR1 SGDLS, CDR2 YYNGEE. The CDR3 contains 14 residues. CDR3 bases: TGTGCCAGCAGCGTCACGAGGGACCAAGAGACCCAGTACTTC. Its translation is CASSVTRDQETQYF.

This clonotype turned up a few times. This chain connects TRBV2 to TRBJ2-7; D is perhaps TRBD1 or TRBD2 (5 bases each). Trimming stripped 7 bases from V and 6 bases from J, with 19 bases between. The CDR3 spans 14 residues. The germline CDR1 and CDR2 sequences are SNHLY and FYNNEI. The CDR3 nucleotides read TGTGCCAGCATTATCGGGACGGTCCTACTCGAGCAGTACTTC. It codes for CASIIGTVLLEQYF. The full variable domain, completed using reference TRBV2 and TRBJ2-7, is EPEVTQTPSHQVTQMGQEVILRCVPISNHLYFYWYRQILGQKVEFLVSFYNNEISEKSEIFDDQFSVERPDGSNFTLKIRSTKLEDSAMYFCASIIGTVLLEQYFGPGTRLTVT.

This clonotype was picked up many times. The chain uses TRBV2 and TRBJ1-1; 7 nucleotides line up with TRBD1. The CDR3 has 14 residues. The germline gives CDR1 SNHLY, CDR2 FYNNEI. V gave up 5 bases and J gave up 1 base; unmatched junction bases: 4. The CDR3 DNA follows: TGTGCCAGCAGTCCGGGACAGTCGAACACTGAAGCTTTCTTT. It translates to CASSPGQSNTEAFF.

The gene calls are TRBV7-9 and TRBJ2-3; D remains ambiguous. CDR1 is SEHNR and CDR2 is FQNEAQ in the germline V gene (reference sequence). CDR3 length: 13 residues. V dropped 5 bases and J dropped 1 base, with 7 bases sitting between them. The CDR3 DNA reads as TGTGCCAGCAGCGGCGAACGCACAGATACGCAGTATTTT. Amino acids: CASSGERTDTQYF. The full variable domain, in which reference TRBV7-9 and TRBJ2-3 provide the parts outside the CDR3, is DTGVSQNPRHKITKRGQNVTFRCDPISEHNRLYWYRQTLGQGPEFLTYFQNEAQLEKSRLLSDRFSAERPKGSFSTLEIQRTEQGDSAMYLCASSGERTDTQYFGPGTRLTVL.

Remarks on this clonotype: Just one base apart from a much larger clone, this may be a read error. The J gene is TRBJ2-1, the V gene TRBV6-9; either TRBD1 or TRBD2 may fit D (5 bases each). The V end lost 3 bases, the J end lost 7 bases, and 19 bases lay between the germline ends. This CDR3 region has 16 residues. CDR1 MNHGY and CDR2 SVAAGI come from the germline V gene. The DNA of the CDR3 is TGTGCCAGCAGTTACGACTGGCAGGGACCGGGGAATGAGCAGTTCTTC. Its translation is CASSYDWQGPGNEQFF.

This clonotype was detected many times. The chain carries TRBV11-2 and TRBJ2-7; 9 nucleotides match TRBD2. This CDR3 spans 14 amino acids. The V gene's germline CDR1 is SGHAT and CDR2 FQNNGV. The V segment lost 8 bases and the J segment 3 bases; nucleotides outside the gene matches: 8. CDR3 sequence (DNA): TGTGCCAGCCGACCCTGGACTAGCGTCTACGAGCAGTACTTC. Protein product: CASRPWTSVYEQYF.

The chain carries TRBV9 and TRBJ2-1; D gene unclear. The ends were cut back, 0 bases at V and 4 bases at J, with 11 bases in the middle. Germline values: CDR1 SGDLS, CDR2 YYNGEE. The CDR3 sequence is 15 residues long. CDR3 in DNA: TGTGCCAGCAGCGTAGTACCGATTGAGTACAATGAGCAGTTCTTC. Amino acids: CASSVVPIEYNEQFF.

This clonotype came up a few times. This chain links TRBV28 with TRBJ1-4, with D tentatively TRBD1 (6 bases). V dropped 4 bases and J dropped 8 bases, with 14 bases sitting between them. CDR1 and CDR2 (germline): MDHEN, SYDVKM. This CDR3 has 14 amino acids. The CDR3 sequence is CASSSGAGGEKLFF. For the CDR3, the DNA is TGTGCCAGCAGTTCAGGGGCAGGAGGCGAAAAACTGTTTTTT.

There are a few counts of this clonotype. The chain combines TRBV12-3 or TRBV12-4 with TRBJ2-3; D possibly corresponds to TRBD1 (5 bases). The CDR3 is 15 amino acids. The ends were cut back, 3 bases at V and 0 bases at J, with 10 bases in the middle. The CDR3 DNA is TGTGCCAGCAGTTTTAGGGGCCCTAGCACAGATACGCAGTATTTT. Its protein product is CASSFRGPSTDTQYF.

This clonotype came up many times. The CDR3 DNA reads as TGCGCCAGCAGCACCTGGGGGACTAGCGGGAGAGTCGACGAGCAGTACTTC. Protein product: CASSTWGTSGRVDEQYF. J is TRBJ2-7 and V is TRBV5-1, with 14 positions matching TRBD2. CDR3 length equals 17 residues. After removal of 4 bases from V and 5 bases from J, the junction contained 11 bases not matched to a gene. Germline V gives CDR1 SGHRS, CDR2 YFSETQ.

This chain joins TRBV10-3 and TRBJ2-7; a possible D gene is TRBD1 (6 bases). The CDR3 spans 15 residues. With 3 bases removed from V and 2 bases from J, the gap between germline ends came to 14 bases. Per germline, CDR1 ENHRY and CDR2 SYGVKD. The CDR3 here is CAISEAGTPAYEQYF. The CDR3, as DNA: TGTGCCATCAGTGAAGCCGGGACACCTGCCTACGAGCAGTACTTC.

As DNA, the CDR3 is TGTGCCAGCAGCCCGAGGGGACTAGGGGCCCACGAGCAGTACTTC. It yields the protein CASSPRGLGAHEQYF. The J gene is TRBJ2-7, the V gene TRBV7-2, with TRBD2 matching over 8 bases. V trimming: 5 bases; J trimming: 5 bases; junction bases outside the gene matches: 11. The CDR3 length is 15 residues. The V gene's germline CDR1 is SGHTA and CDR2 FQGNSA.

The rearrangement uses TRBV30 and TRBJ2-3; 15 nucleotides match TRBD2. Germline loops: CDR1 GTSNPN, CDR2 SVGIG (reference sequence). The CDR3 has 16 residues. V lost 1 base and J lost 6; bases outside the gene matches: 5. Here the CDR3 reads CAWSEGLAGGLDTQYF. As DNA, the CDR3 is TGTGCCTGGAGTGAAGGACTAGCGGGAGGGCTTGATACGCAGTATTTT.

In the case of this clonotype: Given a much more abundant clone one base away, this may be a read error. The conserved phenylalanine or tryptophan is not found at the CDR3 terminus, so this likely reflects a read error. This chain links TRBV20-1 with TRBJ2-7; D is ambiguous. CDR3 length equals 14 residues. V was cut by 3 bases and J by 2 bases, with 14 bases left in between. Germline V lookup: CDR1 DFQATT, CDR2 SNEGSKA (reference sequence). The chain's CDR3 is CSARHQPETYEQYL. In DNA, the CDR3 is TGCAGTGCTAGGCATCAACCAGAGACCTACGAGCAGTACCTC.

The chain recombines TRBV24-1 with TRBJ2-1, with 11 nucleotides matching TRBD2. The CDR3 extends over 16 amino acids. The germline gives CDR1 KGHDR, CDR2 SFDVKD. Trimming took 3 bases from V and 5 from J; bases not matched to a gene: 5. CDR3 in amino acids: CATSDVGTSGHNEQFF. CDR3 coding DNA: TGTGCCACCAGTGATGTTGGGACTAGCGGCCACAATGAGCAGTTCTTC.

Ten or more counts support this clonotype. The chain uses TRBV2 and TRBJ1-4; TRBD1 is a possible D gene (6 bases). V was pared by 2 bases and J by 8 bases, with 21 bases between. The germline V gene has CDR1 SNHLY and CDR2 FYNNEI. This CDR3 spans 17 amino acids. The chain's CDR3 is CASSEPERQGISEKLFF. CDR3 nucleotide sequence: TGTGCCAGCAGTGAACCAGAGAGGCAGGGGATTTCCGAAAAACTGTTTTTT.